A single sample gave rise to the 24 T cell receptor beta chains below, sequenced in a study of blood T cell repertoires in COVID-19 (dated by TCRdb to the early 2020s). Libraries were prepared through the immunoSEQ multiplex PCR assay. TCRdb stores this immuneACCESS table with in-frame sequences only. Part of the clones is absent; in the studies checked, under half of the shortfall reflects unresolved V genes, and no reason is known for the rest. The table for this sample lists around 190,000 clones; approximately 80% of them were counted only once. The top ten hold roughly 6.8% of the sample. Source material: peripheral blood. The receptors come from a human donor in a cohort sampled during active COVID-19.

The rearrangement joins TRBV10-2 to TRBJ1-1; perhaps TRBD1 as D (6 bases). The CDR3 spans 11 residues. Trimming shortened V by 4 bases and J by 6 bases, and 6 bases separated the two germline ends. Germline V lookup: CDR1 WSHSY, CDR2 SAAADI. CDR3 sequence: CASSGGPEAFF. The DNA for the CDR3 is TGCGCCAGCAGTGGGGGGCCTGAAGCTTTCTTT.

In this sample, this clone turned up once. The chain recombines TRBV30 with TRBJ1-1; 7 bases are shared with TRBD1. Trimming at V came to 4 bases and at J to 4 bases, leaving 3 bases not matched to a gene. The germline gives CDR1 GTSNPN, CDR2 SVGIG (reference sequence). The length of the CDR3 is 12 residues. CDR3 nucleotide sequence: TGTGCCTGGAAGGGGGCAGGCACTGAAGCTTTCTTT. The encoded protein is CAWKGAGTEAFF. Based on the CDR3 plus reference TRBV30 and TRBJ1-1, the full variable domain is SQTIHQWPATLVQPVGSPLSLECTVEGTSNPNLYWYRQAAGRGLQLLFYSVGIGQISSEVPQNLSASRPQDRQFILSSKKLLLSDSGFYLCAWKGAGTEAFFGQGTRLTVV.

This clone was seen a handful of times. The chain employs TRBV24-1 and TRBJ2-1, with D perhaps TRBD1 (6 bases). CDR3 length equals 15 residues. Germline-derived CDR1 and CDR2 are KGHDR and SFDVKD. Trimming took off 4 bases at V and 5 bases at J, with 14 bases between the two ends. The CDR3 spells CATSDNTGTHNEQFF. For the CDR3, the DNA is TGTGCCACCAGTGACAACACGGGGACACACAATGAGCAGTTCTTC.

V and J are TRBV12-3 or TRBV12-4 and TRBJ1-1; weak D call: TRBD1 (5 bases). The CDR3 sequence is 13 residues long. V lost 4 bases, J lost 1 base, and 7 bases lay in between. CDR3: CASSYTGNTEAFF. As DNA, the CDR3 is TGTGCCAGCAGTTACACAGGGAACACTGAAGCTTTCTTT.

This clone was observed once. The sample holds other DNA sequences that translate to the same CDR3. V gene TRBV4-1 combines with J gene TRBJ2-7; 8 bases agree with TRBD2. The CDR3 covers 15 residues. V trimming: 0 bases; J trimming: 3 bases; junction bases outside the gene matches: 4. Germline CDR1 MGHRA, CDR2 YSYEKL. This CDR3 reads CASSQERGVLYEQYF. The CDR3 DNA reads TGCGCCAGCAGCCAAGAGCGGGGGGTCCTCTACGAGCAGTACTTC.

The rearrangement joins TRBV7-9 to TRBJ2-1, with D perhaps matching TRBD2 (6 bases). The CDR3 has 14 amino acids. Germline loops: CDR1 SEHNR, CDR2 FQNEAQ (reference sequence). The germline V and J ends were trimmed by 4 bases and 4 bases, with 11 bases remaining between them. In nucleotides, the CDR3 is TGTGCCAGCAGCTCTCCGGGACTTTACAATGAGCAGTTCTTC. Translation: CASSSPGLYNEQFF.

The chain couples TRBV27 to TRBJ1-1, with D perhaps TRBD1 (6 bases). Trimming stripped 6 bases from V and 5 bases from J, with 22 bases between. The V gene's germline CDR1 is MNHEY and CDR2 SMNVEV (reference sequence). The CDR3 has 16 amino acids. CDR3: CASRLSPRGGETEAFF. CDR3 nucleotide sequence: TGTGCCAGCAGACTTAGCCCGAGGGGGGGGGAAACTGAAGCTTTCTTT.

The chain has TRBV19 and TRBJ1-1; D gene uncertain. Trimming removed 2 bases from V and 3 bases from J, with 10 bases in between. Germline V gene lookup returns CDR1 LNHDA and CDR2 SQIVND (reference sequence). The CDR3 contains 14 residues. This chain's CDR3 is CASSILGRDTEAFF. The CDR3, as DNA: TGTGCCAGTAGTATACTTGGGCGGGACACTGAAGCTTTCTTT.

The chain carries TRBV15 and TRBJ1-1; 8 bases are shared with TRBD1. The CDR3 totals 15 residues. V dropped 5 bases and J dropped 1; count of bases not matched to a gene: 6. Germline V CDR1 and CDR2: LNHNV, YYDKDF (reference sequence). Here the CDR3 reads CATSGTGNPNTEAFF. The CDR3 coding sequence is TGTGCCACCAGCGGGACAGGAAACCCGAACACTGAAGCTTTCTTT.

The chain recombines TRBV6-6 with TRBJ1-5, with 7 nucleotides matching TRBD1. CDR1 and CDR2 from the germline V gene are MNHNY and SVGAGI (reference sequence). The ends lost 6 bases at V and 6 bases at J; junction bases unmatched: 11. The CDR3 sequence is 15 residues long. The CDR3 bases are TGTGCCAGCAGCCTAGGGGGCATGCTCAGTCAGCCCCAGCATTTT. It codes for CASSLGGMLSQPQHF.

This chain connects TRBV15 to TRBJ2-3, with 9 bases identical to TRBD2. The CDR3 is made up of 16 amino acids. Germline CDR1 is LNHNV and CDR2 is YYDKDF (reference sequence). With 0 bases clipped from V and 5 bases from J, the junction kept 6 bases outside the gene matches. The CDR3 loop is CATSRDLAGYGDTQYF. The CDR3 DNA follows: TGTGCCACCAGCAGAGATCTAGCGGGGTATGGAGATACGCAGTATTTT.

This chain joins TRBV12-3 or TRBV12-4 and TRBJ2-7; no clear D gene. V lost 2 bases to trimming and J lost 4 bases, with 9 bases between them. The length of the CDR3 is 13 residues. The DNA for the CDR3 is TGTGCCAGCAGTTTATCGAGTGTTTACGAGCAGTACTTC. Translation: CASSLSSVYEQYF.

A few counts support this clone. Other DNA sequences in this sample translate to the same CDR3. The chain has TRBV19 and TRBJ2-1; TRBD2 aligns across 9 bases. The germline V gene has CDR1 LNHDA and CDR2 SQIVND (reference sequence). V was clipped by 5 bases and J by 4 bases; unmatched bases: 3. This CDR3 has 14 residues. The CDR3: CASSRGGDYNEQFF. CDR3 nucleotides: TGTGCCAGTAGTCGCGGGGGGGATTACAATGAGCAGTTCTTC. Full variable domain (remainder filled in from reference TRBV19 and TRBJ2-1): DGGITQSPKYLFRKEGQNVTLSCEQNLNHDAMYWYRQDPGQGLRLIYYSQIVNDFQKGDIAEGYSVSREKKESFPLTVTSAQKNPTAFYLCASSRGGDYNEQFFGPGTRLTVL.

This sequence joins TRBV12-3 or TRBV12-4 and TRBJ1-2; 9 positions match TRBD1. The CDR3 is 13 amino acids. Trimming at V came to 5 bases and at J to 8 bases, leaving 6 bases not matched to a gene. CDR3 bases: TGTGCCAGCAGTCCGAGGACAGGGGAGGGCTACACCTTC. It translates to CASSPRTGEGYTF.

The chain carries TRBV19 and TRBJ1-5; D possibly corresponds to TRBD1 (6 bases). Germline-derived CDR1 and CDR2 are LNHDA and SQIVND (reference sequence). This CDR3 comprises 19 residues. Trimming took 6 bases from V and 0 from J, leaving 24 bases between them. Here the CDR3 DNA reads TGTGCCAGTAGCTTCCGGCCTGGGCTGCAGGGGTATAGCAATCAGCCCCAGCATTTT. Protein sequence: CASSFRPGLQGYSNQPQHF.

The chain is built from TRBV6-5 and TRBJ1-2; TRBD1 aligns across 7 bases. Trimming cost V 6 bases and J 3 bases; bases outside gene matches: 4. This CDR3 has 13 amino acids. The germline CDR1 and CDR2 sequences are MNHEY and SVGAGI. The CDR3 bases are TGTGCCAGCAGGTTGACAGGGTACTATGGCTACACCTTC. Protein sequence: CASRLTGYYGYTF.

With regard to this clone: Other nucleotide sequences from this sample produce the same CDR3. The gene calls are TRBV13 and TRBJ2-7; D may be TRBD1 (5 bases). V lost 0 bases to trimming and J lost 1 base, with 7 bases between them. Germline CDR1 reads PRHDT; CDR2 reads FYEKMQ (reference sequence). This CDR3 has 14 residues. CDR3 DNA sequence: TGTGCCAGCAGCTTAGGGACAGAGTCCTACGAGCAGTACTTC. Protein: CASSLGTESYEQYF.

This sequence joins TRBV6-5 and TRBJ2-7; 11 nucleotides line up with TRBD1. V lost 0 bases to trimming and J lost 4 bases; unmatched junction nucleotides: 5. CDR3 size: 16 residues. CDR1 and CDR2 from the germline V gene are MNHEY and SVGAGI. The CDR3: CASSYSGTGGVYEQYF. The DNA of the CDR3 is TGTGCCAGCAGTTACTCCGGGACAGGGGGGGTTTACGAGCAGTACTTC.

The chain recombines TRBV7-9 with TRBJ2-5; D not certain. Per germline, CDR1 SEHNR and CDR2 FQNEAQ (reference sequence). V was pared by 5 bases and J by 5 bases, with 21 bases between. The CDR3 covers 16 residues. The CDR3 DNA reads TGTGCCAGCAGCCCTTCCCCGAGGTCCGACGGGGAGACCCAGTACTTC. Translated, it gives CASSPSPRSDGETQYF.

This clone appeared once. The CDR3 loop is CASSRLAGFTGELFF. The CDR3 coding sequence is TGTGCCAGCAGCAGACTAGCGGGATTCACCGGGGAGCTGTTTTTT. The V gene is TRBV6-4, the J gene TRBJ2-2, with 11 nucleotides matching TRBD2. V lost 6 bases, J lost 4 bases, and 4 bases stayed unmatched. Looked up from germline, CDR1 is MRHNA and CDR2 is SNTAGT. The CDR3 totals 15 residues.

This chain joins TRBV19 and TRBJ1-3; 9 bases are a match to TRBD1. Trimming removed 3 bases from V and 3 bases from J; junction bases left unmatched: 3. Germline V gene data show CDR1 as LNHDA and CDR2 as SQIVND (reference sequence). The CDR3 runs 15 residues. The DNA for the CDR3 is TGTGCCAGTAGTATGGGACAGGGTGTTGGAAACACCATATATTTT. It encodes CASSMGQGVGNTIYF. Looking up the rest from reference TRBV19 and TRBJ1-3 gives the full variable domain: DGGITQSPKYLFRKEGQNVTLSCEQNLNHDAMYWYRQDPGQGLRLIYYSQIVNDFQKGDIAEGYSVSREKKESFPLTVTSAQKNPTAFYLCASSMGQGVGNTIYFGEGSWLTVV.

This chain links TRBV15 with TRBJ1-1; 8 nucleotides line up with TRBD1. The CDR3 has 14 amino acids. Unmatched junction bases numbered 4, after V lost 5 bases and J lost 2 bases. Germline V gene data show CDR1 as LNHNV and CDR2 as YYDKDF (reference sequence). The CDR3 nucleotides read TGTGCCACCAGCCCAGGGGGCAGTAACACTGAAGCTTTCTTT. Its protein product is CATSPGGSNTEAFF.

This chain uses TRBV19 with TRBJ2-7; a possible D gene is TRBD1 (5 bases). This CDR3 comprises 15 residues. V was pared by 4 bases and J by 3 bases, with 16 bases between. Germline CDR1 and CDR2: LNHDA and SQIVND (reference sequence). CDR3 protein: CASSNRNSGVYEQYF. In nucleotides, the CDR3 is TGTGCCAGTAGTAACAGGAATTCTGGCGTCTACGAGCAGTACTTC.

The CDR3 nucleotides are TGTGCCACCGCGGGACTAGCGGGGGGGACTACCGGGGAGCTGTTTTTT. It encodes CATAGLAGGTTGELFF. This chain links TRBV5-4 with TRBJ2-2; TRBD2 aligns across 16 bases. In germline, CDR1 is SGHNT, CDR2 YYREEE (reference sequence). V was clipped by 9 bases and J by 5 bases; unmatched bases: 7. The CDR3 is made up of 16 amino acids. The entire variable domain, with the rest obtained from reference TRBV5-4 and TRBJ2-2, is as follows: ETGVTQSPTHLIKTRGQQVTLRCSSQSGHNTVSWYQQALGQGPQFIFQYYREEENGRGNFPPRFSGLQFPNYSSELNVNALELDDSALYLCATAGLAGGTTGELFFGEGSRLTVL.